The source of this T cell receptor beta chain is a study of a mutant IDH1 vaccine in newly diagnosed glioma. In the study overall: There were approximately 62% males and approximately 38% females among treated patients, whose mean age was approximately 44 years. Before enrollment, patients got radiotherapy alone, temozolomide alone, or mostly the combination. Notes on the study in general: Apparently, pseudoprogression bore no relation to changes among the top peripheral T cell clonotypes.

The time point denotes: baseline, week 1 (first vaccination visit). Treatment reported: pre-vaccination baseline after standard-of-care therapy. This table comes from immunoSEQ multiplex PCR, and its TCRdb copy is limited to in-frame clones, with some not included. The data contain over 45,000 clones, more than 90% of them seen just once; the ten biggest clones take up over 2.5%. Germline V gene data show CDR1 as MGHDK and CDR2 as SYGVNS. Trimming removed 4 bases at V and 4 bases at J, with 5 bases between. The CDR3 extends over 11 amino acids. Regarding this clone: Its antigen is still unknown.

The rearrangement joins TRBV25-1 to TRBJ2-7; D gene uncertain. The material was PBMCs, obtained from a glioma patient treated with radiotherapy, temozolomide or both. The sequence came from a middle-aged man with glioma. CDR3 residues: CASSGRYEQYF. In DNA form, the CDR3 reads TGTGCCAGCAGTGGTCGGTACGAGCAGTACTTC.